Sequencing of this T cell receptor beta chain was carried out in a study of T cell repertoires in cytomegalovirus infection. To note about this clonotype: Its target is not known.

TCRdb redid the calling of the reads with MiXCR, one entry per CDR3 protein. The sample gives 75,000 to 100,000 distinct CDR3 sequences, around 49% of which show up once; 85% to 95% is in the top ten. Germline-derived CDR1 and CDR2 are MGHRA and YSYEKL. The V gene end was trimmed by 0 bases and the J gene end by 5 bases; junction bases not matched to a gene: 8. The CDR3 loop spans 16 amino acids. This specimen consisted of CD8+ T cells from cultured PBMCs, obtained from culture after CMV antigen stimulation. The rearrangement links TRBV4-1 to TRBJ2-5; TRBD1 agrees at 8 bases. This TCR came from a human donor in good health (CMV status not recorded). Some clones in this sample may be carry-over from other donors' samples. CDR3 bases: TGCGCCAGCAGCCAAGAGGCGAACAGGGGGTCGGAGACCCAGTACTTC. Encoded protein: CASSQEANRGSETQYF.